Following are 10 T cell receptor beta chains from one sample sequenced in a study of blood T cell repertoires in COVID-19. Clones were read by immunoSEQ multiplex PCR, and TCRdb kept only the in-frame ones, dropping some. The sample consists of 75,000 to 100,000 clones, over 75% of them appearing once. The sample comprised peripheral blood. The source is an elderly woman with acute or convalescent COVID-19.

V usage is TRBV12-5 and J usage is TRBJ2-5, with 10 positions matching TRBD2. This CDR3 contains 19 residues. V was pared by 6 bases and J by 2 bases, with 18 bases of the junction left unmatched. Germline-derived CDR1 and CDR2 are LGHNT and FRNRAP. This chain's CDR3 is CASGPGGHSSGGYQETQYF. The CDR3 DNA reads TGTGCTAGTGGACCCGGGGGGCACTCTAGCGGGGGTTATCAAGAGACCCAGTACTTC. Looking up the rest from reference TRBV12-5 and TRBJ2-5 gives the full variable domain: DARVTQTPRHKVTEMGQEVTMRCQPILGHNTVFWYRQTMMQGLELLAYFRNRAPLDDSGMPKDRFSAEMPDATLATLKIQPSEPRDSAVYFCASGPGGHSSGGYQETQYFGPGTRLLVL.

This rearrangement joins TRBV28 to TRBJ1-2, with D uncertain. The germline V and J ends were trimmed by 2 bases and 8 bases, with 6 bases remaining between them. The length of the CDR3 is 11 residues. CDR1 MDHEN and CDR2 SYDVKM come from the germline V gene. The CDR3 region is CASSLPVGYTF. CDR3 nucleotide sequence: TGTGCCAGCAGTTTACCGGTGGGCTACACCTTC.

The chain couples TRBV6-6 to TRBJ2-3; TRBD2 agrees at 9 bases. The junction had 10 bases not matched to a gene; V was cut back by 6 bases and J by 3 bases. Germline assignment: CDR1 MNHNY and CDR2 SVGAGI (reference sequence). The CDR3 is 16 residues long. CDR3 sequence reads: CASRTRSGGSTDTQYF. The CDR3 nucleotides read TGTGCCAGCAGGACGAGGAGCGGGGGGTCTACAGATACGCAGTATTTT.

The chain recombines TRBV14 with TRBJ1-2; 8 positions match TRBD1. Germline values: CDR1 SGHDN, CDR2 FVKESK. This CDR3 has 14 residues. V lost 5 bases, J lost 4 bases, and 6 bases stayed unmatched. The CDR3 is CASSTRQGSYGYTF. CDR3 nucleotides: TGTGCCAGCAGCACTCGACAGGGGTCCTATGGCTACACCTTC. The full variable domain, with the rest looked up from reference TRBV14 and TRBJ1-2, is EAGVTQFPSHSVIEKGQTVTLRCDPISGHDNLYWYRRVMGKEIKFLLHFVKESKQDESGMPNNRFLAERTGGTYSTLKVQPAELEDSGVYFCASSTRQGSYGYTFGSGTRLTVV.

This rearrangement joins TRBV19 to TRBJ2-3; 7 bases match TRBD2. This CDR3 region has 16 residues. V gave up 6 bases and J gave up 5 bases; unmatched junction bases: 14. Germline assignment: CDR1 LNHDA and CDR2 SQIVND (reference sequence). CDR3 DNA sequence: TGTGCCAGTAGGGACATCAGTGGGAGGGGTGGAGATACGCAGTATTTT. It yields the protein CASRDISGRGGDTQYF.

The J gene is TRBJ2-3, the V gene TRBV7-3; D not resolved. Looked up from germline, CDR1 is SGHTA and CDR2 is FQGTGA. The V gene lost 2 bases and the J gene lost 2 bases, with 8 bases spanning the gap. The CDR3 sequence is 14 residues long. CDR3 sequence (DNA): TGTGCCAGCAGCTTAGGCCTTCCCACAGATACGCAGTATTTT. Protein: CASSLGLPTDTQYF.

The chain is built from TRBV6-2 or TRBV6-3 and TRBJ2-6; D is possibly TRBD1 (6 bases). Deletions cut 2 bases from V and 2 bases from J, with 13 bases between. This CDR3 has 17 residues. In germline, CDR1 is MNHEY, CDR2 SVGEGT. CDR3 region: CASSYPGQSPGANVLTF. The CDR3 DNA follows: TGTGCCAGCAGTTACCCAGGACAGAGTCCTGGGGCCAACGTCCTGACTTTC.

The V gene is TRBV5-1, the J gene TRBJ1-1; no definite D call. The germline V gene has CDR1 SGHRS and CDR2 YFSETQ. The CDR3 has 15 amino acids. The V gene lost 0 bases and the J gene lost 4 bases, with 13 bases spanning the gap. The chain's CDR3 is CASSLGVGVGTEAFF. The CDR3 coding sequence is TGCGCCAGCAGCTTGGGGGTCGGGGTGGGCACTGAAGCTTTCTTT.

Here the CDR3 reads CASSLATGQGANVLTF. The CDR3 DNA reads as TGCGCCAGCAGCTTGGCGACAGGGCAAGGGGCCAACGTCCTGACTTTC. The chain is built from TRBV5-1 and TRBJ2-6, with 7 bases fitting TRBD1. Per the germline V gene, CDR1 is SGHRS and CDR2 is YFSETQ. The CDR3 loop spans 16 amino acids. J gave up 4 bases and V 0 bases, and 4 bases lay outside the gene matches.

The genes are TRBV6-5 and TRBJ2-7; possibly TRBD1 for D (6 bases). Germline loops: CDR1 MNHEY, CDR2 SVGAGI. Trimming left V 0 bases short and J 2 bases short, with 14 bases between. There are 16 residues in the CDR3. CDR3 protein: CASSYSSDSFTYEQYF. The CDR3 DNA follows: TGTGCCAGCAGTTACTCTTCGGACAGTTTTACCTACGAGCAGTACTTC.